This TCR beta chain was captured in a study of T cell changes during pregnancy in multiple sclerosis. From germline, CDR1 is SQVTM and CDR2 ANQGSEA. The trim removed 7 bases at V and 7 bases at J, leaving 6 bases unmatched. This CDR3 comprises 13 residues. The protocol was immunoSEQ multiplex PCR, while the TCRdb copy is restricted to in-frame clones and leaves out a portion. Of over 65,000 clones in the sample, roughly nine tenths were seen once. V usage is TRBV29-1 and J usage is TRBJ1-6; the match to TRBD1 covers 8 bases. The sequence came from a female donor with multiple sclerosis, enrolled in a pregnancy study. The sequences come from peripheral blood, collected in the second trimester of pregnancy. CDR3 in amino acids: CSGSTGENSPLHF. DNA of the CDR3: TGCAGCGGTTCGACAGGGGAGAATTCACCCCTCCACTTT.